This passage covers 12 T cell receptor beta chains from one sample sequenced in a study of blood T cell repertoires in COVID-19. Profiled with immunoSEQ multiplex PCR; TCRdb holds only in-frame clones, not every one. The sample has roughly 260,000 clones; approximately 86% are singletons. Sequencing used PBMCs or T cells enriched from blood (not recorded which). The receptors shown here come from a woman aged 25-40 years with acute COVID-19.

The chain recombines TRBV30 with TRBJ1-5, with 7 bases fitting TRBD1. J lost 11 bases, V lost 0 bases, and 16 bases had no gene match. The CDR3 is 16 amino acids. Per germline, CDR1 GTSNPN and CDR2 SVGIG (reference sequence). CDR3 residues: CAWSVRRGPFTHAQHF. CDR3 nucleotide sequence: TGTGCCTGGAGTGTACGAAGGGGGCCCTTTACCCACGCCCAGCATTTT. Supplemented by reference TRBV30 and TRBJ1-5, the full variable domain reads SQTIHQWPATLVQPVGSPLSLECTVEGTSNPNLYWYRQAAGRGLQLLFYSVGIGQISSEVPQNLSASRPQDRQFILSSKKLLLSDSGFYLCAWSVRRGPFTHAQHFGDGTRLSIL.

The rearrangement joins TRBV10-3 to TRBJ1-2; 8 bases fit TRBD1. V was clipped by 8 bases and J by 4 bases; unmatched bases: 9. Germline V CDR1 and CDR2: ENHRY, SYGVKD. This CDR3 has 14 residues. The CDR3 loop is CAIGGGTGTYGYTF. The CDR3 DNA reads TGTGCCATCGGCGGTGGGACAGGCACCTATGGCTACACCTTC.

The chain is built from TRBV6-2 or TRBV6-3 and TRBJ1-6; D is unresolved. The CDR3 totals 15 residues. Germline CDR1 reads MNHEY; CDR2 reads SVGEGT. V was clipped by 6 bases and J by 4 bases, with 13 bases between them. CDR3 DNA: TGTGCCAGCAGCGTTGGGCGCCGTTATAATTCACCCCTCCACTTT. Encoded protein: CASSVGRRYNSPLHF.

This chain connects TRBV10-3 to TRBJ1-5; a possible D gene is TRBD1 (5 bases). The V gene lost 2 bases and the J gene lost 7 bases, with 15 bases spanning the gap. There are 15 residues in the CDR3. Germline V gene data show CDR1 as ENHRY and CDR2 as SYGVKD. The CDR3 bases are TGTGCCATCAGTGAGCTGTCAGGGCTCGGACAGCCCCAGCATTTT. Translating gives CAISELSGLGQPQHF.

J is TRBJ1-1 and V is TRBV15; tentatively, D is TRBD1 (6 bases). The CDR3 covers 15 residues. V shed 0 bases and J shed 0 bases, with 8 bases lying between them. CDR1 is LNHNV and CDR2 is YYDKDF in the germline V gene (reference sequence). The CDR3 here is CATSRERQVNTEAFF. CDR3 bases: TGTGCCACCAGCAGAGAAAGACAGGTGAACACTGAAGCTTTCTTT. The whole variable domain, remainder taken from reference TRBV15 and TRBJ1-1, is DAMVIQNPRYQVTQFGKPVTLSCSQTLNHNVMYWYQQKSSQAPKLLFHYYDKDFNNEADTPDNFQSRRPNTSFCFLDIRSPGLGDTAMYLCATSRERQVNTEAFFGQGTRLTVV.

The CDR3 nucleotides read TGTGCCAGCAGCACTGGACAGGTTGCAACTAATGAAAAACTGTTTTTT. Translated: CASSTGQVATNEKLFF. The genes are TRBV5-6 and TRBJ1-4; TRBD1 matches at 7 bases. The junction had 6 bases not matched to a gene; V was cut back by 4 bases and J by 0 bases. Germline loops: CDR1 SGHDT, CDR2 YYEEEE. CDR3 length: 16 amino acids.

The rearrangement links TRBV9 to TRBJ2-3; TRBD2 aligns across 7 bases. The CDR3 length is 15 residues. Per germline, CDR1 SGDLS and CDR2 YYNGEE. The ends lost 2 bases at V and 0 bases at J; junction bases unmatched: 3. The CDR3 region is CASSVSGASTDTQYF. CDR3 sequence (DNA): TGTGCCAGCAGCGTGAGCGGGGCAAGCACAGATACGCAGTATTTT.

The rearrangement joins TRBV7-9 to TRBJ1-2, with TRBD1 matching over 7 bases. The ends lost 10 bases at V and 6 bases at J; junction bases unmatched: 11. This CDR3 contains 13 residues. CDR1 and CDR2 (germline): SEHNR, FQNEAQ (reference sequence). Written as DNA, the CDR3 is TGTGCCATACACAGGGGCAGTTACGATGGCTACACCTTC. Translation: CAIHRGSYDGYTF. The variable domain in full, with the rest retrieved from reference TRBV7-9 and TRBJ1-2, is DTGVSQNPRHKITKRGQNVTFRCDPISEHNRLYWYRQTLGQGPEFLTYFQNEAQLEKSRLLSDRFSAERPKGSFSTLEIQRTEQGDSAMYLCAIHRGSYDGYTFGSGTRLTVV.

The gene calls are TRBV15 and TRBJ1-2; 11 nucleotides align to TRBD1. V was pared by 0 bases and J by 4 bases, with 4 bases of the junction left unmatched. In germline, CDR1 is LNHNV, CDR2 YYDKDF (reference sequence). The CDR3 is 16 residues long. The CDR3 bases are TGTGCCACCAGCAGAGAACGGACAGGGGGCGTCTATGGCTACACCTTC. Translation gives CATSRERTGGVYGYTF.

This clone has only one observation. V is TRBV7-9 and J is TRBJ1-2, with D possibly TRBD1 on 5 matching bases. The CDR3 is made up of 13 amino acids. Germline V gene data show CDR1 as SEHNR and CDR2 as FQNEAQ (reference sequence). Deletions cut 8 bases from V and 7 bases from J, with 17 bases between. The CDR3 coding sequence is TGTGCCAGCTCTCCGAACGTAGGGGCTGGCTACACCTTC. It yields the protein CASSPNVGAGYTF.

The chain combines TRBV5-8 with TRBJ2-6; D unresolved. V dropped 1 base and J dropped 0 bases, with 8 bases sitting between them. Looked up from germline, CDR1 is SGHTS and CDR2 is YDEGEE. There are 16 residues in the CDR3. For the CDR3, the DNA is TGTGCCAGCAGCTTGCTCAGGATCTCTGGGGCCAACGTCCTGACTTTC. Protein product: CASSLLRISGANVLTF.

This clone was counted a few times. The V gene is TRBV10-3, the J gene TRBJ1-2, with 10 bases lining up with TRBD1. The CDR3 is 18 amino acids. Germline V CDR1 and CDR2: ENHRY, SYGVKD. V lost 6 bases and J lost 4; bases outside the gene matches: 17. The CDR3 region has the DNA TGTGCCATCAGCGAGGGGGGACAGGGGCCCCCTTGGAGCTATGGCTACACCTTC. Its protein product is CAISEGGQGPPWSYGYTF.